The next 2 T cell receptor beta chains were all read from a single sample in a study of blood T cells in healthy people across ages. The authors ran a second PCR of roughly 7 to 11 cycles using a sample-barcoded 5' primer and a J-beta primer mix. TCRdb redid the calling of the 5' RACE reads with MiXCR, one entry per CDR3 protein. The profile shows more than 500,000 distinct CDR3 sequences, 25% to 30% of them singletons. The sequenced material came from blood. The receptors here all came from a woman in her 70s in good health.

The chain has TRBV9 and TRBJ1-2; maybe TRBD1 (6 bases). This CDR3 has 15 residues. With 0 bases removed from V and 3 bases from J, the gap between germline ends came to 12 bases. The germline gives CDR1 SGDLS, CDR2 YYNGEE. The CDR3 coding sequence is TGTGCCAGCAGCGTAGATCAGGGGAGCTACTATGGCTACACCTTC. Translation: CASSVDQGSYYGYTF.

V usage is TRBV6-2 or TRBV6-3 and J usage is TRBJ2-7; D is tentatively TRBD1 or TRBD2 (5 bases each). This CDR3 has 15 amino acids. The germline V gene has CDR1 MNHEY and CDR2 SVGEGT. Trimming cost V 2 bases and J 3 bases, with 14 bases left between them. CDR3 in amino acids: CASSYAGTKGYEQYF. The CDR3, as DNA: TGTGCCAGCAGTTACGCCGGGACCAAGGGCTACGAGCAGTACTTC.